This T cell receptor beta chain was found in a study of molecular identifiers for immune sequencing clone quantification. Trimming took off 2 bases at V and 4 bases at J, with 9 bases between the two ends. CDR3 length: 13 amino acids. Germline V gene lookup returns CDR1 SGDLS and CDR2 YYNGEE. A single record per CDR3 protein comes from TCRdb applying MiXCR to the PCR reads. Found here are roughly 93,000 distinct CDR3 sequences, roughly 19% of them singletons; the top ten hold about 0.85%. Sorting captured naive CD8 T cells as CD8+CD4-CCR7+CD45RA+. The sequenced material came from naive CD8+ T cells from blood, with Jurkat cell RNA spiked in. Subset reported: FACS-sorted CD8+CD4-CCR7+CD45RA+ naive T cells. The origin of this receptor is a human donor in good health. Some libraries in this study had Jurkat cell RNA spiked in. This chain joins TRBV9 and TRBJ1-1; D possibly corresponds to TRBD1 (5 bases). This CDR3 reads CASSVGGSTEAFF. For the CDR3, the DNA is TGTGCCAGCAGCGTGGGGGGGTCCACTGAAGCTTTCTTT.